This is a list of T cell receptor beta chains from one sample in a study of blood T cell repertoires in COVID-19. Libraries were prepared by immunoSEQ multiplex PCR; TCRdb keeps only in-frame clonotypes and omits some of them. The sample records hundreds of thousands of clones, roughly nine tenths being singletons. Sequencing was done on a sample of PBMCs or T cells enriched from blood (not recorded which). These receptors originate from a man in his sixties who had recovered from COVID-19. Both conserved end residues are part of each CDR3. A D gene is named only where the DNA matches it firmly. The size field is filled for only some rows; it gives once, few, many or a size class.

J gene,D gene,V gene,clone size,CDR3 DNA,CDR3 protein
TRBJ2-7,TRBD2,TRBV6-5,NA,TGTGCCAGCAGTTACGATAGCGGGATAAACTCCTACGAGCAGTACTTC,CASSYDSGINSYEQYF
TRBJ1-1,TRBD1,TRBV5-4,NA,TGTGCCAGCAGGGGACAGCTGAACACTGAAGCTTTCTTT,CASRGQLNTEAFF
TRBJ2-5,TRBD2,TRBV5-4,NA,TGTGCCAGCGCTTCTCTCGGCGGGAGGAGTGGGGAGACCCAGTACTTC,CASASLGGRSGETQYF
TRBJ2-1,TRBD2,TRBV7-2,NA,TGTGCCAGCAGGCCCGGGACTAGCGGGTACAATGAGCAGTTCTTC,CASRPGTSGYNEQFF
TRBJ1-6,TRBD1,TRBV7-3,NA,TGTGCCAGCAGCTTAAGGACAGGGTGGGATTCACCCCTCCACTTT,CASSLRTGWDSPLHF
TRBJ2-7,NA,TRBV28,NA,TGTGCCAGCAGGACCGAGGAAGTCTCCTACGAGCAGTACTTC,CASRTEEVSYEQYF
TRBJ1-5,TRBD1,TRBV19,NA,TGTGCCAGTAGTATATCCACAGGGGGGGGTCAGCCCCAGCATTTT,CASSISTGGGQPQHF
TRBJ1-1,TRBD1,TRBV5-6,NA,TGTGCCAGCAGCTCCAGATGGGACAGAAAGGCTTTCTTT,CASSSRWDRKAFF
TRBJ1-2,NA,TRBV20-1,NA,TGCAGTCGGCGGCCACTGGATGGCTACACCTTC,CSRRPLDGYTF
TRBJ2-4,NA,TRBV7-2,NA,TGTGCCAGCAGCACGATACTAGCCAAAAACATTCAGTACTTC,CASSTILAKNIQYF
TRBJ2-5,NA,TRBV13,few,TGTGCCAGCAGCCCAAGGGGGGGAGAGACCCAGTACTTC,CASSPRGGETQYF
TRBJ2-1,TRBD1,TRBV7-3,NA,TGTGCCAGCAGCCCTACCCGGGGGCAGGGGGCCTCTGAGCAGTTCTTC,CASSPTRGQGASEQFF
TRBJ1-4,NA,TRBV6-5,NA,TGTGCCAGCAGTTACGAAAGAGCATCTAATGAAAAACTGTTTTTT,CASSYERASNEKLFF
TRBJ1-2,NA,TRBV27,NA,TGTGCCAGCAGTTTCCTCAGACAGGCGAACTATGGCTACACCTTC,CASSFLRQANYGYTF
TRBJ2-7,NA,TRBV5-1,NA,TGCGCCAGCAGCTTGGAGAACGGCTACGAGCAGTACTTC,CASSLENGYEQYF
TRBJ2-1,TRBD2,TRBV27,few,TGTGCCAGCACCCCGGTTGTAGCGGGAAAAGACAATGAGCAGTTCTTC,CASTPVVAGKDNEQFF
TRBJ2-7,TRBD2,TRBV4-2,once,TGTGCCAGCAGCCAAGTCGGGACTAGCGGGTCTTCCTACGAGCAGTACTTC,CASSQVGTSGSSYEQYF
TRBJ2-1,TRBD1,TRBV5-1,NA,TGCGCCAGCAGCTCACGACAGGGGCTCTACAATGAGCAGTTCTTC,CASSSRQGLYNEQFF
TRBJ2-4,NA,TRBV9,NA,TGTGCCAGCAGCCCCGGACTCGGCATTCAGTACTTC,CASSPGLGIQYF
TRBJ2-2,TRBD2,TRBV30,NA,TGTGCCTGGAATCGGCGGGAGGGCCAAGTCGGGGAGCTGTTTTTT,CAWNRREGQVGELFF
TRBJ1-4,TRBD1,TRBV12-3/TRBV12-4,NA,TGTGCCAGCAGCCCACGACAGGGTGAAAAACTGTTTTTT,CASSPRQGEKLFF
TRBJ2-2,NA,TRBV24-1,NA,TGTGCCACCAGTGGTAGCCAGGGCAACACCGGGGAGCTGTTTTTT,CATSGSQGNTGELFF
TRBJ2-7,NA,TRBV11-1,NA,TGTGCCAGCAGCCCTCTGTCCAGCTCCTACGAGCAGTACTTC,CASSPLSSSYEQYF
TRBJ1-6,TRBD1,TRBV5-6,NA,TGTGCCAGCACCTACAGTGGACAGGCATCGTCACCCCTCCACTTT,CASTYSGQASSPLHF
TRBJ1-3,NA,TRBV19,NA,TGTGCCAGTAGTATAGCACACTCTGGAAACACCATATATTTT,CASSIAHSGNTIYF
TRBJ2-7,NA,TRBV18,NA,TGTGCCAGCTCACCGGTAAGCGGCGACTACGAGCAGTACTTC,CASSPVSGDYEQYF
TRBJ2-7,NA,TRBV5-4,once,TGTGCCAGCAGCTTGGCCGGCGGGATGATCGACGAGCAGTACTTC,CASSLAGGMIDEQYF
TRBJ1-1,NA,TRBV5-1,once,TGCGCCAGCAGCTTGGCCGCAGGGGTCATGAACACTGAAGCTTTCTTT,CASSLAAGVMNTEAFF
TRBJ1-1,NA,TRBV5-1,NA,TGCGCCAGCAGCTGGGGGTCGGGGGTGGTGAACACTGAAGCTTTCTTT,CASSWGSGVVNTEAFF
TRBJ2-5,NA,TRBV9,NA,TGTGCCAGCAGCGTTATCCCTACTTCGCAAGAGACCCAGTACTTC,CASSVIPTSQETQYF
TRBJ2-5,NA,TRBV18,NA,TGTGCCAGCTCACCTCCAGGCCAGCAAGAGACCCAGTACTTC,CASSPPGQQETQYF
TRBJ2-7,TRBD1,TRBV10-3,NA,TGTGCCATCAGTGAGGTAGGGACAGCAGTTTACGAGCAGTACTTC,CAISEVGTAVYEQYF
TRBJ2-2,TRBD1,TRBV19,NA,TGTGCCAGCTTGGACAGGGGAGGCACCGGGGAGCTGTTTTTT,CASLDRGGTGELFF
TRBJ1-6,TRBD1,TRBV28,NA,TGTGCCAGCCTACAGGGGGCCGCACCTTTGGCCCTCCACTTT,CASLQGAAPLALHF
TRBJ1-1,TRBD1,TRBV6-5,NA,TGTGCCAGCAGCTTCAAGACAGGGGGGAACACTGAAGCTTTCTTT,CASSFKTGGNTEAFF
TRBJ2-3,NA,TRBV5-1,NA,TGCGCCAGCAGCTTGGACCCGGGAAGGGGCACAGATACGCAGTATTTT,CASSLDPGRGTDTQYF
TRBJ1-2,TRBD1,TRBV3-1/TRBV3-2,NA,TGTGCCAGCAGCCAAGGACAGGGATACTATGGCTACACCTTC,CASSQGQGYYGYTF
TRBJ2-2,NA,TRBV9,NA,TGTGCCAGCAGCTCCGTGGGAGAGGCCGGGGAGCTGTTTTTT,CASSSVGEAGELFF
TRBJ2-7,NA,TRBV6-5,NA,TGTGCCAGCGAAGTCCAGGGGTACGAGCAGTACTTC,CASEVQGYEQYF
TRBJ2-2,TRBD1,TRBV12-3/TRBV12-4,NA,TGTGCCAGCAACAGGGGCCAAACCGGGGAGCTGTTTTTT,CASNRGQTGELFF
TRBJ2-7,NA,TRBV5-1,NA,TGCGCCAGCAGCTTTGCAGGGCTCGAGCAGTACTTC,CASSFAGLEQYF
TRBJ1-6,TRBD1,TRBV19,NA,TGTGCCAGCAGGGACCGGGACAGGGGTAATTCACCCCTCCACTTT,CASRDRDRGNSPLHF
TRBJ2-7,TRBD1,TRBV28,NA,TGTGCCAGCAGCCGGGACAGAAACTACGAGCAGTACTTC,CASSRDRNYEQYF
TRBJ2-1,NA,TRBV18,once,TGTGCCAGCTCACCGGCCCAGCGTTACTCCTACAATGAGCAGTTCTTC,CASSPAQRYSYNEQFF
TRBJ2-1,TRBD2,TRBV9,NA,TGTGCCAGCAGCGTAAGCGGTGAAGGGCTAGCGGGATATGATGAGCAGTTCTTC,CASSVSGEGLAGYDEQFF
TRBJ2-3,NA,TRBV3-1/TRBV3-2,NA,TGTGCCAGCAGCCAGACATACAGCACAGATACGCAGTATTTT,CASSQTYSTDTQYF
TRBJ1-2,NA,TRBV28,NA,TGTGCCAGCAACCGAGAGGGCGGAGATCCACGGTTGAGCTATGGCTACACCTTC,CASNREGGDPRLSYGYTF
TRBJ1-1,NA,TRBV19,NA,TGTGCCAGTAGTAGGGAGATGAACACTGAAGCTTTCTTT,CASSREMNTEAFF
TRBJ1-2,NA,TRBV27,NA,TGTGCCAGCAGTTCATCAGGGGATCGGAGGGCATATGGCTACACCTTC,CASSSSGDRRAYGYTF
TRBJ2-7,NA,TRBV6-5,NA,TGTGCCAGCAGTTACTCACGGGGGAGTGGCGAGCAGTACTTC,CASSYSRGSGEQYF
TRBJ2-7,TRBD1,TRBV7-2,NA,TGTGCCAGCAGCGGACAGGGGCTCGACGAGCAGTACTTC,CASSGQGLDEQYF
TRBJ2-6,TRBD1,TRBV5-1,once,TGCGCCAGCAGCTTACAGGGGCCCGGGGCCAACGTCCTGACTTTC,CASSLQGPGANVLTF
TRBJ2-3,TRBD2,TRBV5-4,NA,TGTGCCAGCAGCTATATAGGACTAGCGGGAGTCTGGGGAGATCTCGATACGCAGTATTTT,CASSYIGLAGVWGDLDTQYF
TRBJ2-2,NA,TRBV24-1,NA,TGTGCCACCAGTGATACAGCTGGACAGGGAGGGGCCGGGGAGCTGTTTTTT,CATSDTAGQGGAGELFF
TRBJ2-7,TRBD2,TRBV5-1,few,TGCGCCAGCAGCTTGACTAGCGGGAGCTACGAGCAGTACTTC,CASSLTSGSYEQYF
TRBJ1-1,NA,TRBV5-1,NA,TGCGCCAGCAGCTTGGGGGGTGAGCGGTACACTGAAGCTTTCTTT,CASSLGGERYTEAFF
TRBJ2-1,NA,TRBV7-2,NA,TGTGCCAGCAGCCCCAGCTTAACAGGTTACAATGAGCAGTTCTTC,CASSPSLTGYNEQFF
TRBJ2-3,TRBD2,TRBV6-5,NA,TGTGCCGGGGAGGGGCCCACAGATACGCAGTATTTT,CAGEGPTDTQYF
TRBJ1-2,NA,TRBV9,NA,TGTGCCAGCAGCTCCACAGGGCGGGGCTACACCTTC,CASSSTGRGYTF